The present entry profiles one TCR beta chain with its context. Its antigen is currently unknown. Assay: immunoSEQ multiplex PCR; the TCRdb copy retains only in-frame clones and omits some. The data show fewer than 13,000 clones, with roughly 80% seen just once and 3% to 4% held by the top ten. This specimen comes from a study of pediatric ulcerative colitis. Overall study results and limits: Blood-derived T cells may be present in rectal pinch biopsies.

Rectal tissue came from one to two pinch biopsies taken at colonoscopy. The V and J ends lost 4 bases and 3 bases, in that order; junction bases with no gene match: 9. The germline V gene encodes CDR1 SGDLS and CDR2 YYNGEE. This CDR3 comprises 15 residues. This sequence originates from a girl aged 5-17 years who was a control in a study of pediatric ulcerative colitis. The specimen sequenced was gut tissue. V and J are TRBV9 and TRBJ1-2; 7 nucleotides align to TRBD1. CDR3 DNA sequence: TGTGCCAGCAGCCCCGGGGTAGGGGGCGACTATGGCTACACCTTC. Protein product: CASSPGVGGDYGYTF.